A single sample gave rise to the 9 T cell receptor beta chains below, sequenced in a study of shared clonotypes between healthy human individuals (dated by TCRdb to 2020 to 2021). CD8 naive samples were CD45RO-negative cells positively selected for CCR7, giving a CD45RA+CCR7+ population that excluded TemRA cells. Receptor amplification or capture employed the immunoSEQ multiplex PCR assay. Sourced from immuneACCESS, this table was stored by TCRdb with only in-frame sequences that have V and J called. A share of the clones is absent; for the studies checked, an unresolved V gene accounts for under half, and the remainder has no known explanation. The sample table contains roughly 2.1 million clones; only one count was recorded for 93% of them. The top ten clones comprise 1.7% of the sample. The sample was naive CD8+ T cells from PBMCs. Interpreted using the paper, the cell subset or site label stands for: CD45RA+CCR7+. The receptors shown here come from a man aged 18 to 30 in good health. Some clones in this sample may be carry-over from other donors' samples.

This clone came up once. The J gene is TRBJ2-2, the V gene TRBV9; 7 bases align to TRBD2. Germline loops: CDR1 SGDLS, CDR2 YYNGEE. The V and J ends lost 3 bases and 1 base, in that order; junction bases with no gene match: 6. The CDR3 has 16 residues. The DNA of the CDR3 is TGTGCCAGCAGCGAGGGGCTAGCGGTGAACACCGGGGAGCTGTTTTTT. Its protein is CASSEGLAVNTGELFF.

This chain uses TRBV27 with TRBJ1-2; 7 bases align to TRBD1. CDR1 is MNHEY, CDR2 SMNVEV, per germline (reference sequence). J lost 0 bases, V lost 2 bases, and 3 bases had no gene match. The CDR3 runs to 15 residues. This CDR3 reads CASSLVGTANYGYTF. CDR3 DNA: TGTGCCAGCAGTTTAGTTGGGACAGCTAACTATGGCTACACCTTC.

In nucleotides, the CDR3 is TGTGCCAGCAGCGTGGGGCCCTGGGAAGGCACCGGGGAGCTGTTTTTT. Translated: CASSVGPWEGTGELFF. The chain is built from TRBV7-6 and TRBJ2-2, with D perhaps TRBD1 (5 bases). The V gene lost 5 bases and the J gene lost 4 bases, with 17 bases spanning the gap. Germline assignment: CDR1 SGHVS and CDR2 FNYEAQ. The CDR3 is 16 residues long.

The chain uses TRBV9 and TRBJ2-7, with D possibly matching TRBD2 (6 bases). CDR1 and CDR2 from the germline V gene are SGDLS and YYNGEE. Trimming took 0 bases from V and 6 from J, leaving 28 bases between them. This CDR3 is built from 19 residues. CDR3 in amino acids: CASSVGLGGSPGGVLEQYF. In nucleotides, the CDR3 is TGTGCCAGCAGCGTAGGGCTCGGAGGATCACCCGGCGGGGTTCTCGAGCAGTACTTC. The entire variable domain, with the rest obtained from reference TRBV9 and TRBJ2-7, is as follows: DSGVTQTPKHLITATGQRVTLRCSPRSGDLSVYWYQQSLDQGLQFLIQYYNGEERAKGNILERFSAQQFPDLHSELNLSSLELGDSALYFCASSVGLGGSPGGVLEQYFGPGTRLTVT.

The DNA for the CDR3 is TGTGCCAGCGGGGGCCCTAGCACAGATACGCAGTATTTT. This translates into CASGGPSTDTQYF. The chain uses TRBV28 and TRBJ2-3; maybe TRBD1 (6 bases). Germline CDR1 MDHEN, CDR2 SYDVKM. CDR3 size: 13 residues. V was shortened by 8 bases and J by 0 bases, with 9 bases between the two germline ends.

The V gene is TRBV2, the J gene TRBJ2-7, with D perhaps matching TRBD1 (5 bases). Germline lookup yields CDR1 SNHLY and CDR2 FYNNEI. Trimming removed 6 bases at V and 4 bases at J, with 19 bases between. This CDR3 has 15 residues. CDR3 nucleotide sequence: TGTGCCAGCAGAAGGCGCCAGGGTACCCCTTACGAGCAGTACTTC. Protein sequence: CASRRRQGTPYEQYF.

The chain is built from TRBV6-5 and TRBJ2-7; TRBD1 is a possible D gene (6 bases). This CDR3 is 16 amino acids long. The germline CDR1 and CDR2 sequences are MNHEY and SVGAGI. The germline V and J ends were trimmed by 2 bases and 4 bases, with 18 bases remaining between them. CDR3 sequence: CASSYTGQLGTYEQYF. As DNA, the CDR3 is TGTGCCAGCAGTTACACCGGACAGCTTGGAACGTACGAGCAGTACTTC.

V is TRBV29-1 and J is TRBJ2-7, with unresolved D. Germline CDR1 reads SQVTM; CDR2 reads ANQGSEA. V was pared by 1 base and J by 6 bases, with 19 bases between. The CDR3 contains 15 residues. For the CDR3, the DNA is TGCAGCGTTGAAGGACACGTCTCCGTAGGGCGCGAGCAGTACTTC. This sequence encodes CSVEGHVSVGREQYF.

CDR3: CASSIGLGAHTGELFF. DNA of the CDR3: TGTGCCAGTAGTATAGGTCTCGGGGCGCACACCGGGGAGCTGTTTTTT. The V gene is TRBV19, the J gene TRBJ2-2; D is tentatively TRBD1 or TRBD2 (5 bases each). Per the germline V gene, CDR1 is LNHDA and CDR2 is SQIVND (reference sequence). Trimming pared 1 base from V and 3 bases from J, leaving 12 bases between. This CDR3 is 16 amino acids long.